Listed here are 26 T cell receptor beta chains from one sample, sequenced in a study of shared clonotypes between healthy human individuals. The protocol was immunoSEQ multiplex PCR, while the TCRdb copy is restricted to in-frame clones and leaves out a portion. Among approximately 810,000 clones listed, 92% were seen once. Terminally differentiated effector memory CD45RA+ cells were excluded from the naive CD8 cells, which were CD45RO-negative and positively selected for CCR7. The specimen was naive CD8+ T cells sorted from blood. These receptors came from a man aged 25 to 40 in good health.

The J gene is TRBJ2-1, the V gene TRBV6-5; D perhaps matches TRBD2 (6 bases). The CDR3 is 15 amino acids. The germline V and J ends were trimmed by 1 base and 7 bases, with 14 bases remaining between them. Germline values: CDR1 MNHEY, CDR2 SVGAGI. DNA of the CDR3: TGTGCCAGCAGTTACTTACCCGGGACTCCGAATGAGCAGTTCTTC. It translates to CASSYLPGTPNEQFF.

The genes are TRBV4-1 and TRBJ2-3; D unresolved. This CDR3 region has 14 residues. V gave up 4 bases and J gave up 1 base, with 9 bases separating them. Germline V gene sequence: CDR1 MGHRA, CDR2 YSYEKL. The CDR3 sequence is CASSPLPGTDTQYF. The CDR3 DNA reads TGCGCCAGCAGCCCCTTGCCGGGCACAGATACGCAGTATTTT.

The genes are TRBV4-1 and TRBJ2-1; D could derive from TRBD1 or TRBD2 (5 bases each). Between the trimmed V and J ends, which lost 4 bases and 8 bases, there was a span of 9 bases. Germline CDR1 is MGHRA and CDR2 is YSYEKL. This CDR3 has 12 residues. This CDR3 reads CASSPGTHEQFF. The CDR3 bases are TGCGCCAGCAGCCCTGGGACGCATGAGCAGTTCTTC.

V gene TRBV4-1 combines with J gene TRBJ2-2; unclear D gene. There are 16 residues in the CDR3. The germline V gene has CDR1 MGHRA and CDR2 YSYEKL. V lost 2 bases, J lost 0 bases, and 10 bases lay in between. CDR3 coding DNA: TGCGCCAGCAGCCAATCTGCTCTCCCGAACACCGGGGAGCTGTTTTTT. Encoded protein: CASSQSALPNTGELFF.

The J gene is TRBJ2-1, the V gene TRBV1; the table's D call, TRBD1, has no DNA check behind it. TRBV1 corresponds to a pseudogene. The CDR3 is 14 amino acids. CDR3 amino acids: CTSSQDSGVNEQFF. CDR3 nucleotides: TGCACCAGCAGCCAAGATTCAGGGGTCAATGAGCAGTTCTTC.

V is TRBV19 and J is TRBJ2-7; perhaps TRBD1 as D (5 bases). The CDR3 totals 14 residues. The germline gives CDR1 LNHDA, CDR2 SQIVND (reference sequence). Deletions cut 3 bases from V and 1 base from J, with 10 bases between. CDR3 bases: TGTGCCAGTAGTATGTCAGGGTCTTCCTACGAGCAGTACTTC. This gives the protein CASSMSGSSYEQYF.

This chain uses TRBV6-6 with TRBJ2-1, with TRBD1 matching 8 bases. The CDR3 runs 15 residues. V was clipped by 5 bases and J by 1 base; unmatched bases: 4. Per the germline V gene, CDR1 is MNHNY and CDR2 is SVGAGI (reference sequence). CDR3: CASSQDRGSYNEQFF. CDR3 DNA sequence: TGTGCCAGCAGTCAAGACAGGGGTTCCTACAATGAGCAGTTCTTC.

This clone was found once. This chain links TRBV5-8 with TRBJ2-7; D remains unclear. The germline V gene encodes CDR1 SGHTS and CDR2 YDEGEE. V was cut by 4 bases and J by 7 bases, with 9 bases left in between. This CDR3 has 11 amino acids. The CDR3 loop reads CASSTTWEQYF. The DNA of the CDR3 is TGTGCCAGCAGCACAACCTGGGAGCAGTACTTC.

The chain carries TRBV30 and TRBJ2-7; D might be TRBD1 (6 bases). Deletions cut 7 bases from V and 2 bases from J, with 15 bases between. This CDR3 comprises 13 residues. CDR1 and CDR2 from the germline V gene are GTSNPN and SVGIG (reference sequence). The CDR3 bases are TGTGCCTACCTAAGGGACATTCCCTACGAGCAGTACTTC. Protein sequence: CAYLRDIPYEQYF. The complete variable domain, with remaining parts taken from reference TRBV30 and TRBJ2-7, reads SQTIHQWPATLVQPVGSPLSLECTVEGTSNPNLYWYRQAAGRGLQLLFYSVGIGQISSEVPQNLSASRPQDRQFILSSKKLLLSDSGFYLCAYLRDIPYEQYFGPGTRLTVT.

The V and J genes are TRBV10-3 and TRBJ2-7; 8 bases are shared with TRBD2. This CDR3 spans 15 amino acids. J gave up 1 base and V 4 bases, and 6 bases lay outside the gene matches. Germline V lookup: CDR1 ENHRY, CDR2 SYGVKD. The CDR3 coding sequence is TGTGCCATCAGTGTGCCAGCGGGAGCTTCCTACGAGCAGTACTTC. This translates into CAISVPAGASYEQYF.

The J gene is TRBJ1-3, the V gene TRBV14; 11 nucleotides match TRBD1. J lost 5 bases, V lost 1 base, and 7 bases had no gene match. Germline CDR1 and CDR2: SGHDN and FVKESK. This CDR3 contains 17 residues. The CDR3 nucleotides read TGTGCCAGCAGCCAAGTTGGGACAGGGGGAAGGAGAAACACCATATATTTT. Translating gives CASSQVGTGGRRNTIYF.

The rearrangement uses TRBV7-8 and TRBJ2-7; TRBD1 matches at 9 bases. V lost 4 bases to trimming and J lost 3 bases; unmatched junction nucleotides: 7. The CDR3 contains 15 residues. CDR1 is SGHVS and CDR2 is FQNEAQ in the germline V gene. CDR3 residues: CASSSPGQGVYEQYF. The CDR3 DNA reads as TGTGCCAGCAGCTCTCCGGGACAGGGCGTCTACGAGCAGTACTTC.

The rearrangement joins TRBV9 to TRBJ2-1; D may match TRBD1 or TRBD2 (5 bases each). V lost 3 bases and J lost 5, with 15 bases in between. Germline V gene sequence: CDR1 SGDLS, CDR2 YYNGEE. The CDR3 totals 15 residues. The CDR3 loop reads CASSASGASHNEQFF. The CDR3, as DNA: TGTGCCAGCAGCGCGTCCGGGGCGAGCCACAATGAGCAGTTCTTC.

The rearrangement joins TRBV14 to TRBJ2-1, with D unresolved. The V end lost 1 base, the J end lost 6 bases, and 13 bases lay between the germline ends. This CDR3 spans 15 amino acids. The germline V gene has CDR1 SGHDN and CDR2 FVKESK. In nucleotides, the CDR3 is TGTGCCAGCAGCCAAGGTCGCCCCGGCCGCAATGAGCAGTTCTTC. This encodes CASSQGRPGRNEQFF.

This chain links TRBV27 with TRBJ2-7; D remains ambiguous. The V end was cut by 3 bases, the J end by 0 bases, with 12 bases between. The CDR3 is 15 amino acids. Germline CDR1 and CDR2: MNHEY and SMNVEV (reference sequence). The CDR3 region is CASSFGDSFSYEQYF. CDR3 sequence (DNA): TGTGCCAGCAGTTTTGGGGATAGTTTCTCCTACGAGCAGTACTTC.

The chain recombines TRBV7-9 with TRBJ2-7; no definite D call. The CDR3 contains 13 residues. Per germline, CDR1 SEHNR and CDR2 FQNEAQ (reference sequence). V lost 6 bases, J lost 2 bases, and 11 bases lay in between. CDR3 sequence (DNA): TGTGCCAGCAGTTCCAGGTCCACCTACGAGCAGTACTTC. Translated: CASSSRSTYEQYF.

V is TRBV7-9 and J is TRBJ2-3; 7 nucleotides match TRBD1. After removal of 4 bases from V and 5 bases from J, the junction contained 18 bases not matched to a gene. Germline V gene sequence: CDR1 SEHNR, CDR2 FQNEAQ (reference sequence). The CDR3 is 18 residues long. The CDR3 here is CASSSTGNPTLLIDTQYF. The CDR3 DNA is TGTGCCAGCAGCTCGACAGGGAACCCGACCCTACTAATAGATACGCAGTATTTT.

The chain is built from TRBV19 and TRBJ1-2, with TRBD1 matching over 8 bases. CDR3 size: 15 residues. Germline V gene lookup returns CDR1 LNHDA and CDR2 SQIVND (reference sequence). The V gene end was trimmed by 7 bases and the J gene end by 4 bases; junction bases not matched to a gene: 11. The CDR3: CASTPDRGWAYGYTF. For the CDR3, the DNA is TGTGCCAGTACCCCTGACAGGGGTTGGGCCTATGGCTACACCTTC.

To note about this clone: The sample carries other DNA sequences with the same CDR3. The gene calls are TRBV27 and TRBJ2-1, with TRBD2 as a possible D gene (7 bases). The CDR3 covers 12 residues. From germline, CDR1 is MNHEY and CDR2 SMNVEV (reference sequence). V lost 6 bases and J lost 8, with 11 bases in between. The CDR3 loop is CASSLGGDEQFF. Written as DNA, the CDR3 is TGTGCCAGCAGCTTAGGGGGGGATGAGCAGTTCTTC.

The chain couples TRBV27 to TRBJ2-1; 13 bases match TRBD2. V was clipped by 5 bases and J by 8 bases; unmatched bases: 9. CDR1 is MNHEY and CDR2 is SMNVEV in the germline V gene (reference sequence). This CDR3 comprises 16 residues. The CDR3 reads CASSLHTSGRADEQFF. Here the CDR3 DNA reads TGTGCCAGCAGTCTCCACACTAGCGGGAGGGCCGATGAGCAGTTCTTC.

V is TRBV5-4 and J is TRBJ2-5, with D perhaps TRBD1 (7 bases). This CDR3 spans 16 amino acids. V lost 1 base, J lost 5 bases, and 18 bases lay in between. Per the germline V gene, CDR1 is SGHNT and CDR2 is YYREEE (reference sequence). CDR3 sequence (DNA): TGTGCCAGCAGCTTGCCTGACAGGGAGGTTGAGGAGACCCAGTACTTC. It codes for CASSLPDREVEETQYF.

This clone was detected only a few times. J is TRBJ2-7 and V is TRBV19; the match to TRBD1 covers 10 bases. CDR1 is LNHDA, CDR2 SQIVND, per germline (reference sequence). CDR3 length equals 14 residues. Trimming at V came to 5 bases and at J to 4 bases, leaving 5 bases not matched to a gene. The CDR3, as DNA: TGTGCCAGTAGTCCCGGGACAGGGGCTTACGAGCAGTACTTC. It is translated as CASSPGTGAYEQYF.

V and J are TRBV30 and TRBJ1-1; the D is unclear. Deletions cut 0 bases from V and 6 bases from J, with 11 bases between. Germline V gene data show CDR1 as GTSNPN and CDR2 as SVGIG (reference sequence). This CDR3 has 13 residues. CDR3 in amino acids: CAWSVVPWAEAFF. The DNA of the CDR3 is TGTGCCTGGAGTGTAGTGCCCTGGGCTGAAGCTTTCTTT.

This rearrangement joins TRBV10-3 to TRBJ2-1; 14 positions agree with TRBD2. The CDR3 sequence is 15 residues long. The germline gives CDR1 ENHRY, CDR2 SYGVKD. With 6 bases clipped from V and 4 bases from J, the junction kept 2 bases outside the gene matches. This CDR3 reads CAIRTSGRVYNEQFF. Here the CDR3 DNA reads TGTGCCATCAGGACTAGCGGGAGGGTATACAATGAGCAGTTCTTC.

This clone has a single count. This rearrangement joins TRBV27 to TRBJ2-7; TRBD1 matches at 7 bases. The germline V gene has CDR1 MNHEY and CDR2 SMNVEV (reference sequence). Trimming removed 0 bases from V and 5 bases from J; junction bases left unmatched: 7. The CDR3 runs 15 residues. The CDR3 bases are TGTGCCAGCAGTTTATCAGACAGGGCTGGCAACGAGCAGTACTTC. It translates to CASSLSDRAGNEQYF.

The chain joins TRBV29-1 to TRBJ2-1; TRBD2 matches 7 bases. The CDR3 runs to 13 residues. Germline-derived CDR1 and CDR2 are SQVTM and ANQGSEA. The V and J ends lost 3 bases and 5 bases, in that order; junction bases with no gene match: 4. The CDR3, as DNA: TGCAGCGTTGACCGGGACTATAACAATGAGCAGTTCTTC. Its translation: CSVDRDYNNEQFF.